This T cell receptor beta chain was sequenced during a study of lymphopenia after photon versus proton radiotherapy. Per the germline V gene, CDR1 is LNHDA and CDR2 is SQIVND (reference sequence). V gave up 9 bases and J gave up 5 bases; unmatched junction bases: 9. The CDR3 has 15 amino acids. Data came from immunoSEQ multiplex PCR; TCRdb stores just in-frame clones and leaves some out. The sample gives some 20,000 clones, approximately 84% of which show up once; 2.9% is in the top ten. This TCR was sampled from a woman in her 50s with pancreatic cancer. The material sequenced was peripheral blood, taken from a patient treated with photon-based radiotherapy. This chain connects TRBV19 to TRBJ2-1; 11 nucleotides match TRBD2. As DNA, the CDR3 is TGTGCCAGCACCTACATAGCGGGAGGGGACAATGAGCAGTTCTTC. Protein: CASTYIAGGDNEQFF.